This entry lists 18 T cell receptor beta chains sequenced from one sample in a study of blood T cell repertoires in COVID-19. The repertoire was sequenced with immunoSEQ multiplex PCR; TCRdb's copy has only in-frame clones and lacks some. Seen here are about 170,000 clones, less than 85% observed once, and the top ten hold around 3%. The specimen was peripheral blood. The receptors were gathered from a woman of 80 years or more with acute or convalescent COVID-19.

The gene calls are TRBV10-2 and TRBJ1-5; D unresolved. CDR1 and CDR2 from the germline V gene are WSHSY and SAAADI. The CDR3 is 15 residues long. The V and J ends lost 0 bases and 1 base respectively, with 7 bases between them. The CDR3 DNA is TGCGCCAGCAGTGAGTCGAGTCGCAGCAATCAGCCCCAGCATTTT. Translated, it gives CASSESSRSNQPQHF.

V gene TRBV5-1 combines with J gene TRBJ2-3, with 8 bases lining up with TRBD2. Germline loops: CDR1 SGHRS, CDR2 YFSETQ. This CDR3 spans 16 amino acids. With V trimmed by 4 bases and J by 0 bases, 7 bases remained unmatched. The CDR3 reads CASSGTSGPSTDTQYF. The CDR3 nucleotides are TGCGCCAGCAGCGGTACTAGCGGCCCTAGCACAGATACGCAGTATTTT.

Here the CDR3 reads CASRGQGSSYEQYF. CDR3 bases: TGCGCCAGCAGAGGACAGGGGAGCTCCTACGAGCAGTACTTC. The chain joins TRBV5-1 to TRBJ2-7; 9 positions match TRBD1. The germline CDR1 and CDR2 sequences are SGHRS and YFSETQ. The CDR3 has 14 amino acids. With 5 bases clipped from V and 0 bases from J, the junction kept 3 bases outside the gene matches.

The chain joins TRBV30 to TRBJ2-2; D possibly corresponds to TRBD2 (5 bases). V lost 0 bases to trimming and J lost 3 bases, with 17 bases between them. CDR1 is GTSNPN, CDR2 SVGIG, per germline (reference sequence). The CDR3 runs to 17 residues. CDR3 coding DNA: TGTGCCTGGAGTGTAAGGGTCGGCGGGCGATACACCGGGGAGCTGTTTTTT. Translating gives CAWSVRVGGRYTGELFF. Based on the CDR3 plus reference TRBV30 and TRBJ2-2, the full variable domain is SQTIHQWPATLVQPVGSPLSLECTVEGTSNPNLYWYRQAAGRGLQLLFYSVGIGQISSEVPQNLSASRPQDRQFILSSKKLLLSDSGFYLCAWSVRVGGRYTGELFFGEGSRLTVL.

The chain is built from TRBV27 and TRBJ1-4; 8 nucleotides line up with TRBD1. The CDR3 runs 17 residues. Trimming removed 0 bases from V and 2 bases from J; junction bases left unmatched: 5. From germline, CDR1 is MNHEY and CDR2 SMNVEV (reference sequence). CDR3 amino acids: CASSLSRQGATNEKLFF. The CDR3 nucleotides read TGTGCCAGCAGTTTATCACGGCAGGGGGCGACTAATGAAAAACTGTTTTTT. Based on the CDR3 plus reference TRBV27 and TRBJ1-4, the full variable domain is EAQVTQNPRYLITVTGKKLTVTCSQNMNHEYMSWYRQDPGLGLRQIYYSMNVEVTDKGDVPEGYKVSRKEKRNFPLILESPSPNQTSLYFCASSLSRQGATNEKLFFGSGTQLSVL.

This rearrangement joins TRBV28 to TRBJ1-5, with D uncertain. From germline, CDR1 is MDHEN and CDR2 SYDVKM. Trimming took off 6 bases at V and 4 bases at J, with 19 bases between the two ends. The CDR3 is made up of 16 amino acids. The DNA for the CDR3 is TGTGCCAGCAGCTCCACTCCGGGTTTAGGAAATCAGCCCCAGCATTTT. Translating it yields CASSSTPGLGNQPQHF.

The V call is TRBV4-2, the J call TRBJ2-1; TRBD2 matches at 12 bases. CDR1 is LGHNA, CDR2 YNFKEQ, per germline. This CDR3 has 17 amino acids. Losses at the gene ends were 5 bases for V and 6 bases for J; bases not matched to a gene: 11. The CDR3 spells CASSSQDRLAGVNEQFF. In DNA form, the CDR3 reads TGTGCCAGCAGCAGCCAGGATAGACTAGCGGGAGTCAATGAGCAGTTCTTC.

The chain recombines TRBV5-8 with TRBJ1-6; 7 bases fit TRBD1. This CDR3 is 14 amino acids long. Germline values: CDR1 SGHTS, CDR2 YDEGEE. V lost 2 bases, J lost 10 bases, and 6 bases stayed unmatched. CDR3: CASSFRDRDSPLHF. Written as DNA, the CDR3 is TGTGCCAGCAGCTTCCGAGACAGGGACTCACCCCTCCACTTT.

CDR3 coding DNA: TGTGCCAGCAGCTTACAAAACCAAGAGACCCAGTACTTC. Protein: CASSLQNQETQYF. The genes are TRBV5-4 and TRBJ2-5; D is unclear. In germline, CDR1 is SGHNT, CDR2 YYREEE (reference sequence). Between the trimmed V and J ends, which lost 2 bases and 0 bases, there was a span of 5 bases. The CDR3 is 13 amino acids.

Comment on this clone: This sample also contains other DNA sequences that code for the same CDR3. The J gene is TRBJ2-7, the V gene TRBV7-9; possibly TRBD1 for D (5 bases). Germline V gives CDR1 SEHNR, CDR2 FQNEAQ (reference sequence). Trimming removed 4 bases from V and 4 bases from J, with 8 bases in between. The CDR3 has 12 residues. CDR3: CASSSQGYEQYF. The CDR3 DNA sequence: TGTGCCAGCAGCTCCCAGGGTTACGAGCAGTACTTC.

The sample holds a few counts of this clone. The V gene is TRBV7-8, the J gene TRBJ2-7, with 8 bases identical to TRBD2. In germline, CDR1 is SGHVS, CDR2 FQNEAQ. Trimming at V came to 2 bases and at J to 0 bases, leaving 3 bases not matched to a gene. The CDR3 has 15 residues. CDR3 coding DNA: TGTGCCAGCAGCTTACGGCGGGAGGCCTCCTACGAGCAGTACTTC. Amino acids: CASSLRREASYEQYF.

This clone was counted between two and nine times. The chain is built from TRBV5-6 and TRBJ1-5; D is uncertain. CDR3 size: 14 residues. Trimming removed 1 base at V and 4 bases at J, with 9 bases between. Per the germline V gene, CDR1 is SGHDT and CDR2 is YYEEEE. The chain's CDR3 is CASSLYGRNQPQHF. CDR3 sequence (DNA): TGTGCCAGCAGCTTGTATGGGCGAAATCAGCCCCAGCATTTT.

There are a few counts of this clone. The rearrangement joins TRBV29-1 to TRBJ2-1, with unresolved D. The CDR3 has 11 amino acids. Germline V lookup: CDR1 SQVTM, CDR2 ANQGSEA. Trimming took off 3 bases at V and 8 bases at J, with 8 bases between the two ends. CDR3 in DNA: TGCAGCGTTGATAGATACGATGAGCAGTTCTTC. The encoded protein is CSVDRYDEQFF.

The genes are TRBV5-1 and TRBJ2-3; a possible D gene is TRBD2 (6 bases). CDR1 is SGHRS, CDR2 YFSETQ, per germline. This CDR3 is 16 amino acids long. Between the trimmed V and J ends, which lost 0 bases and 2 bases, there was a span of 13 bases. The chain's CDR3 is CASSLGLGGPTDTQYF. CDR3 nucleotides: TGCGCCAGCAGCTTGGGCCTCGGGGGACCCACAGATACGCAGTATTTT.

The J gene is TRBJ1-2, the V gene TRBV7-2, with D possibly TRBD1 on 5 matching bases. Germline V gene data show CDR1 as SGHTA and CDR2 as FQGNSA. The CDR3 covers 16 residues. The V and J ends lost 5 bases and 0 bases respectively, with 16 bases between them. The CDR3 is CASSLDPGPANYGYTF. The DNA for the CDR3 is TGTGCCAGCAGCCTTGATCCAGGGCCCGCTAACTATGGCTACACCTTC.

V is TRBV18 and J is TRBJ2-1, with TRBD2 matching over 14 bases. CDR3 length: 16 amino acids. Germline V gives CDR1 KGHSH, CDR2 LQKENI. Unmatched junction bases numbered 10, after V lost 3 bases and J lost 12 bases. This CDR3 reads CASSPPGLAGVWWQFF. The CDR3 DNA reads as TGTGCCAGCTCACCGCCGGGACTAGCGGGAGTTTGGTGGCAGTTCTTC. Filled out from reference TRBV18 and TRBJ2-1, the complete variable domain reads NAGVMQNPRHLVRRRGQEARLRCSPMKGHSHVYWYRQLPEEGLKFMVYLQKENIIDESGMPKERFSAEFPKEGPSILRIQQVVRGDSAAYFCASSPPGLAGVWWQFFGPGTRLTVL.

The chain carries TRBV28 and TRBJ2-5, with TRBD2 matching 10 bases. This CDR3 region has 15 residues. Germline values: CDR1 MDHEN, CDR2 SYDVKM. J gave up 2 bases and V 5 bases, and 5 bases lay outside the gene matches. This chain's CDR3 is CASSAGTSEQETQYF. The CDR3 nucleotides are TGTGCCAGCAGTGCGGGGACTAGCGAGCAAGAGACCCAGTACTTC. Full variable domain (rest looked up from reference TRBV28 and TRBJ2-5): DVKVTQSSRYLVKRTGEKVFLECVQDMDHENMFWYRQDPGLGLRLIYFSYDVKMKEKGDIPEGYSVSREKKERFSLILESASTNQTSMYLCASSAGTSEQETQYFGPGTRLLVL.

V gene TRBV5-1 combines with J gene TRBJ1-4, with a tentative D call TRBD1 (6 bases). CDR3 length equals 14 residues. Germline lookup yields CDR1 SGHRS and CDR2 YFSETQ. Trimming stripped 4 bases from V and 0 bases from J, with 7 bases between. The CDR3 protein is CASSPGATNEKLFF. As DNA, the CDR3 is TGCGCCAGCAGCCCAGGGGCAACTAATGAAAAACTGTTTTTT.